Following are 28 T cell receptor beta chains from one sample sequenced in a study of blood T cell repertoires in COVID-19. Profiling relied on immunoSEQ multiplex PCR, and the TCRdb table lists in-frame clones only, not all of them. The sample yields 85,000 to 100,000 clones, around nine tenths seen once. The sample consisted of peripheral blood. Receptors were obtained from a woman aged 55-70 years with COVID-19, enrolled during active disease.

This chain joins TRBV28 and TRBJ1-1, with D possibly TRBD1 on 6 matching bases. The CDR3 loop spans 15 amino acids. The germline CDR1 and CDR2 sequences are MDHEN and SYDVKM. V was clipped by 3 bases and J by 2 bases, with 13 bases between them. The CDR3 region is CASSLSGRGNTEAFF. CDR3 DNA: TGTGCCAGCAGTTTGTCCGGCAGGGGAAACACTGAAGCTTTCTTT.

This clone was seen just once. The gene calls are TRBV7-2 and TRBJ2-1; D is possibly TRBD2 (6 bases). V gave up 6 bases and J gave up 10 bases, with 25 bases separating them. CDR3 size: 16 residues. CDR1 is SGHTA, CDR2 FQGNSA, per germline. CDR3 amino acids: CASRRAGTGGLGEQFF. CDR3 in DNA: TGTGCCAGCAGGAGGGCCGGGACTGGGGGTTTGGGGGAGCAGTTCTTC.

The chain combines TRBV18 with TRBJ1-3; D gene unclear. V gave up 6 bases and J gave up 4 bases, with 16 bases separating them. This CDR3 is 15 amino acids long. Germline V gene data show CDR1 as KGHSH and CDR2 as LQKENI. CDR3 DNA: TGTGCCAGCTCCCGGAGAGAGGCCTCCGGAAACACCATATATTTT. Protein sequence: CASSRREASGNTIYF.

The CDR3, as DNA: TGCGCCAGCAGCCAAGCCCCCACGGGGGGCTACAATGAGCAGTTCTTC. Amino acid sequence: CASSQAPTGGYNEQFF. The chain uses TRBV4-1 and TRBJ2-1, with 7 nucleotides matching TRBD2. CDR3 length: 16 residues. Losses at the gene ends were 1 base for V and 3 bases for J; bases not matched to a gene: 6. The germline CDR1 and CDR2 sequences are MGHRA and YSYEKL.

The V and J genes are TRBV5-1 and TRBJ1-6, with 10 bases matching TRBD1. This CDR3 comprises 16 residues. Trimming cost V 2 bases and J 5 bases; bases outside gene matches: 4. CDR1 is SGHRS and CDR2 is YFSETQ in the germline V gene. CDR3 residues: CASSLGGTGDNSPLHF. CDR3 nucleotides: TGCGCCAGCAGCTTAGGCGGGACAGGGGATAATTCACCCCTCCACTTT.

The rearrangement joins TRBV30 to TRBJ2-6; a possible D gene is TRBD1 (6 bases). Trimming pared 8 bases from V and 0 bases from J, leaving 11 bases between. Germline-derived CDR1 and CDR2 are GTSNPN and SVGIG (reference sequence). The CDR3 totals 14 residues. CDR3 residues: CARMTGSGANVLTF. DNA for the CDR3: TGTGCCCGGATGACAGGCTCTGGGGCCAACGTCCTGACTTTC.

The rearrangement uses TRBV7-2 and TRBJ2-1; no clear D gene. Looked up from germline, CDR1 is SGHTA and CDR2 is FQGNSA. Trimming took 0 bases from V and 0 from J, leaving 6 bases between them. The CDR3 has 15 amino acids. CDR3 bases: TGTGCCAGCAGCTTAGCATGGAGCTCCTACAATGAGCAGTTCTTC. Protein: CASSLAWSSYNEQFF.

The chain uses TRBV7-2 and TRBJ1-5; 8 bases are a match to TRBD1. The CDR3 sequence is 15 residues long. V shed 3 bases and J 6 bases; nucleotides not matched to a gene: 7. CDR1 and CDR2 from the germline V gene are SGHTA and FQGNSA. CDR3 DNA sequence: TGTGCCAGCAGCTTTTCTGTACAGGGGGGTCAGCCCCAGCATTTT. Its translation: CASSFSVQGGQPQHF.

This rearrangement joins TRBV2 to TRBJ2-5; 8 bases map to TRBD1. The germline gives CDR1 SNHLY, CDR2 FYNNEI. CDR3 length: 14 amino acids. Losses at the gene ends were 7 bases for V and 4 bases for J; bases not matched to a gene: 8. CDR3: CASTRDRWGETQYF. DNA for the CDR3: TGTGCCAGCACCCGGGACAGGTGGGGAGAGACCCAGTACTTC.

This clone was observed a single time. V usage is TRBV6-6 and J usage is TRBJ2-2, with D tentatively TRBD1 (5 bases). CDR1 and CDR2 (germline): MNHNY, SVGAGI (reference sequence). V lost 8 bases, J lost 3 bases, and 13 bases lay in between. This CDR3 has 14 amino acids. The CDR3 DNA is TGTGCCAGCTGGTCGCAGGGCGACACCGGGGAGCTGTTTTTT. Amino acid sequence: CASWSQGDTGELFF.

Written as DNA, the CDR3 is TGTGCCAGCAGCCAAGACTCTCACTATGGCTACACCTTC. Encoded protein: CASSQDSHYGYTF. The genes are TRBV3-1 (or the pseudogene TRBV3-2) and TRBJ1-2; D ambiguous. Trimming took 0 bases from V and 3 from J, leaving 5 bases between them. The CDR3 runs 13 residues. In germline, CDR1 is LGHDT, CDR2 YNNKEL (reference sequence).

This clone was recorded only once. The chain uses TRBV19 and TRBJ2-1, with TRBD2 matching 9 bases. CDR1 and CDR2 (germline): LNHDA, SQIVND (reference sequence). Trimming at V came to 3 bases and at J to 9 bases, leaving 6 bases not matched to a gene. The CDR3 covers 14 residues. The CDR3 reads CASSMLAGWVEQFF. CDR3 in DNA: TGTGCCAGTAGTATGCTAGCGGGGTGGGTTGAGCAGTTCTTC.

This rearrangement joins TRBV5-8 to TRBJ2-7, with 10 bases fitting TRBD1. The germline CDR1 and CDR2 sequences are SGHTS and YDEGEE. Trimming removed 3 bases from V and 3 bases from J; junction bases left unmatched: 6. The CDR3 consists of 15 residues. DNA for the CDR3: TGTGCCAGCAGCTCGAGACAGGGGGCTTTCTACGAGCAGTACTTC. Its protein is CASSSRQGAFYEQYF. Filled out from reference TRBV5-8 and TRBJ2-7, the complete variable domain reads EAGVTQSPTHLIKTRGQQATLRCSPISGHTSVYWYQQALGLGLQFLLWYDEGEERNRGNFPPRFSGRQFPNYSSELNVNALELEDSALYLCASSSRQGAFYEQYFGPGTRLTVT.

The CDR3 protein is CAWRRGSLYNSPLHF. In DNA, the CDR3 is TGTGCCTGGAGAAGGGGGTCCCTCTATAATTCACCCCTCCACTTT. The chain is built from TRBV30 and TRBJ1-6, with a tentative D call TRBD1 (6 bases). The CDR3 is made up of 15 amino acids. Per the germline V gene, CDR1 is GTSNPN and CDR2 is SVGIG (reference sequence). The V end lost 3 bases, the J end lost 3 bases, and 12 bases lay between the germline ends.

The V gene is TRBV7-3, the J gene TRBJ1-1; D is undetermined. The CDR3 runs 15 residues. V was pared by 4 bases and J by 4 bases, with 16 bases between. CDR1 SGHTA and CDR2 FQGTGA come from the germline V gene. This CDR3 reads CASSSTTGVITEAFF. Here the CDR3 DNA reads TGTGCCAGCAGCTCAACCACCGGGGTTATCACTGAAGCTTTCTTT.

J is TRBJ2-3 and V is TRBV7-9; 10 nucleotides agree with TRBD2. There are 17 residues in the CDR3. V trimming: 3 bases; J trimming: 6 bases; junction bases outside the gene matches: 12. Germline V gene sequence: CDR1 SEHNR, CDR2 FQNEAQ (reference sequence). CDR3 loop: CASSFGASGGPPDTQYF. The CDR3 DNA follows: TGTGCCAGCAGCTTCGGGGCTAGCGGGGGCCCCCCGGATACGCAGTATTTT.

The rearrangement uses TRBV7-2 and TRBJ2-2; D uncertain. This CDR3 spans 16 amino acids. Trimming cost V 0 bases and J 0 bases, with 8 bases left between them. In germline, CDR1 is SGHTA, CDR2 FQGNSA. The CDR3 DNA follows: TGTGCCAGCAGCTTAGCGGCTCCTTCGAACACCGGGGAGCTGTTTTTT. It codes for CASSLAAPSNTGELFF.

This rearrangement joins TRBV10-3 to TRBJ2-1; the D gene is possibly TRBD1 (6 bases). The CDR3 has 15 residues. V lost 5 bases and J 9 bases, leaving 20 bases between the germline ends. Germline lookup yields CDR1 ENHRY and CDR2 SYGVKD. As DNA, the CDR3 is TGTGCCATCAGTCCAGCAGGGGACGGACGGTCTGAGCAGTTCTTC. Amino acids: CAISPAGDGRSEQFF.

This clone has a handful of counts. The rearrangement uses TRBV6-2 or TRBV6-3 and TRBJ1-1; the match to TRBD1 covers 8 bases. Trimming removed 6 bases from V and 11 bases from J; junction bases left unmatched: 5. From germline, CDR1 is MNHEY and CDR2 SVGEGT. This CDR3 comprises 11 residues. The CDR3 region is CASSQGAWAFF. The CDR3 coding sequence is TGTGCCAGCAGCCAGGGGGCTTGGGCTTTCTTT.

The chain joins TRBV30 to TRBJ1-1; D uncertain. Germline CDR1 is GTSNPN and CDR2 is SVGIG (reference sequence). V gave up 4 bases and J gave up 0 bases, with 9 bases separating them. This CDR3 has 13 amino acids. Here the CDR3 reads CAWTRKLNTEAFF. CDR3 coding DNA: TGTGCCTGGACGAGGAAACTGAACACTGAAGCTTTCTTT.

The J gene is TRBJ1-6, the V gene TRBV5-6; 9 bases align to TRBD1. The CDR3 consists of 15 residues. CDR1 SGHDT and CDR2 YYEEEE come from the germline V gene. Germline trimming cut 6 bases from V and 4 bases from J; bases unmatched to any gene: 5. Here the CDR3 DNA reads TGTGCCAGCAAAAGGGACAGGGCGTATAATTCACCCCTCCACTTT. Its protein is CASKRDRAYNSPLHF.

V gene TRBV7-6 combines with J gene TRBJ1-2; D might be TRBD1 (5 bases). Deletions cut 1 base from V and 8 bases from J, with 11 bases between. Germline values: CDR1 SGHVS, CDR2 FNYEAQ. The CDR3 consists of 13 residues. The CDR3 loop is CASSLGGGAGYTF. CDR3 bases: TGTGCCAGCAGCTTAGGGGGCGGGGCGGGCTACACCTTC.

The CDR3 DNA sequence: TGTGCCAGCAGTTCCCCTACTGGAAACACCATATATTTT. This encodes CASSSPTGNTIYF. The V and J genes are TRBV6-5 and TRBJ1-3; D is uncertain. V was pared by 4 bases and J by 2 bases, with 6 bases between. CDR3 size: 13 residues. Germline loops: CDR1 MNHEY, CDR2 SVGAGI.

The rearrangement uses TRBV6-2 or TRBV6-3 and TRBJ2-5; 9 bases map to TRBD2. The CDR3 has 15 amino acids. Germline CDR1 and CDR2: MNHEY and SVGEGT. Trimming at V came to 1 base and at J to 5 bases, leaving 5 bases not matched to a gene. The CDR3 DNA reads as TGTGCCAGCAGTTACTGGCGGGGGGGCTTCGAGACCCAGTACTTC. Translation: CASSYWRGGFETQYF.

The chain has TRBV6-6 and TRBJ1-2, with 7 bases that match TRBD1. CDR3 length equals 12 residues. Germline lookup yields CDR1 MNHNY and CDR2 SVGAGI (reference sequence). V was clipped by 2 bases and J by 6 bases; unmatched bases: 0. The CDR3 protein is CASSYQGDGYTF. The CDR3 DNA reads TGTGCCAGCAGTTACCAGGGGGATGGCTACACCTTC.

The chain has TRBV6-1 and TRBJ2-6; 11 positions match TRBD2. V lost 3 bases, J lost 0 bases, and 4 bases stayed unmatched. The CDR3 length is 18 residues. The germline gives CDR1 MNHNS, CDR2 SASEGT. The CDR3: CASSESSGGLSGANVLTF. CDR3 nucleotide sequence: TGTGCCAGCAGTGAGTCTAGCGGGGGGCTCTCTGGGGCCAACGTCCTGACTTTC.

The chain couples TRBV5-1 to TRBJ2-3; D is uncertain. Trimming left V 4 bases short and J 5 bases short, with 8 bases between. The CDR3 sequence is 12 residues long. The germline gives CDR1 SGHRS, CDR2 YFSETQ. CDR3 nucleotide sequence: TGCGCCAGCAGCACGGGTAGAGATACGCAGTATTTT. Amino acid sequence: CASSTGRDTQYF.

The rearrangement joins TRBV5-1 to TRBJ1-3, with a weak D call TRBD1 (6 bases). CDR1 and CDR2 from the germline V gene are SGHRS and YFSETQ. The CDR3 is 15 residues long. Trimming took off 1 base at V and 4 bases at J, with 12 bases between the two ends. In DNA form, the CDR3 reads TGCGCCAGCAGCTTGCAGGGACACGGCGGAAACACCATATATTTT. It encodes CASSLQGHGGNTIYF.